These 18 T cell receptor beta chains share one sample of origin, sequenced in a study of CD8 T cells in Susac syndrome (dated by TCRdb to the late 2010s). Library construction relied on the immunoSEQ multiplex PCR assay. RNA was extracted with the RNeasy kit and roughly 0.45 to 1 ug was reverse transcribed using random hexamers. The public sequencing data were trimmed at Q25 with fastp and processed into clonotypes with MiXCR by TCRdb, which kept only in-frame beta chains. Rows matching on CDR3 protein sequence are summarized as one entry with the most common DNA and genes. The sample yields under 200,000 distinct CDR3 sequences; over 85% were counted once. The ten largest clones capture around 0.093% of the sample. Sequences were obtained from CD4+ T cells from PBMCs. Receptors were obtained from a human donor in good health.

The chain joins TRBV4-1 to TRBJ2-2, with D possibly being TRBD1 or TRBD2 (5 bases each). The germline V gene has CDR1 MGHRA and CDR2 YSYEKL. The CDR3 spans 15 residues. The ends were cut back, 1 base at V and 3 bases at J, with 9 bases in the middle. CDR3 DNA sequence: TGCGCCAGCAGCCAAGTGGGACCCTACACCGGGGAGCTGTTTTTT. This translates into CASSQVGPYTGELFF.

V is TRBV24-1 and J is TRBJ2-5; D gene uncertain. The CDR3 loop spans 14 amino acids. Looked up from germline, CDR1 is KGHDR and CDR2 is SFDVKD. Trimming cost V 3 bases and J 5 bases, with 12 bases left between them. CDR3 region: CATSDTVTAETQYF. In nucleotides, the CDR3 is TGTGCCACCAGTGATACTGTTACTGCGGAGACCCAGTACTTC.

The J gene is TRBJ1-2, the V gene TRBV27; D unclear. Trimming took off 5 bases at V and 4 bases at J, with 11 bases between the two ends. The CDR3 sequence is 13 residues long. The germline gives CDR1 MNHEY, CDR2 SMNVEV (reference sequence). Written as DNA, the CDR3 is TGTGCCAGCAGTCCCCTCGGCCCCTATGGCTACACCTTC. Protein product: CASSPLGPYGYTF.

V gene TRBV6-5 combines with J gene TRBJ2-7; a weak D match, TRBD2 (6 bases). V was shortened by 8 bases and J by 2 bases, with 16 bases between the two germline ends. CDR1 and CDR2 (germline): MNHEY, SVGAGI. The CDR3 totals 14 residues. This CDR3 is CASGEVVFAYEQYV. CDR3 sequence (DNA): TGTGCCAGCGGGGAGGTAGTGTTCGCCTACGAGCAGTACGTC.

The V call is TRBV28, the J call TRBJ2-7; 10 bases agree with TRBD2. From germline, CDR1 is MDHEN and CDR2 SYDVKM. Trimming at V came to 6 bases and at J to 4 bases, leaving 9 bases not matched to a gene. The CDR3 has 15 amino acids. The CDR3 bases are TGTGCCAGCAGAGCGGGGGGGGAGGGCCGGTACGAGCAGTACGTC. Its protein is CASRAGGEGRYEQYV.

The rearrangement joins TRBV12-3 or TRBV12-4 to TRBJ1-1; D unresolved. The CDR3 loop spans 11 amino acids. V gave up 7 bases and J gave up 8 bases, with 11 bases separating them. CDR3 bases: TGTGCCAGCACCCAGGTCTCAGAAGCTTTCTTT. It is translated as CASTQVSEAFF.

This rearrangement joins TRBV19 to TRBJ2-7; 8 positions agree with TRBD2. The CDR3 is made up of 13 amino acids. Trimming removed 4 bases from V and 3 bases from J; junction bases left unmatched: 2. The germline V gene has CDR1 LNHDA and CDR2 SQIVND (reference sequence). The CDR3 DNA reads TGTGCCAGTAGTAGACGGGAGGGCTACGAGCAGTACGTC. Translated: CASSRREGYEQYV.

As DNA, the CDR3 is TGTGCCAGCAGCCGCACTAGCACAGATACGCAGTATTTT. Amino acid sequence: CASSRTSTDTQYF. The chain uses TRBV3-1 and TRBJ2-3; D is undetermined. V was cut by 4 bases and J by 0 bases, with 5 bases left in between. Germline V gene data show CDR1 as LGHDT and CDR2 as YNNKEL (reference sequence). This CDR3 comprises 13 residues.

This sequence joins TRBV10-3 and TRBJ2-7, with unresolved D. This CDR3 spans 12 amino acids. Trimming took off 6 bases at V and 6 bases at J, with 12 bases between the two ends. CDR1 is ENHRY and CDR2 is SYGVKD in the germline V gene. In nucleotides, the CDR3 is TGTGCCATCAGGGGTCCCGTGGGCGAGCAGTACGTC. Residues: CAIRGPVGEQYV.

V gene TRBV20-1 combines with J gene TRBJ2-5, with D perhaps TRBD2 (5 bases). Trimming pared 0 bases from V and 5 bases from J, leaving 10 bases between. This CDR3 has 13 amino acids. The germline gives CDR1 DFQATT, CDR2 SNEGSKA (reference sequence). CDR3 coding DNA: TGCAGTGCTAGAGAAGCGGAGGTGGAGACCCAGTACTTC. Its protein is CSAREAEVETQYF.

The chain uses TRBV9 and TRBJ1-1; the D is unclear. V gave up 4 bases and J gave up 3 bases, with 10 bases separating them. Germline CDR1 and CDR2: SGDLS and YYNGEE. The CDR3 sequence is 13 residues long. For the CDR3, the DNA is TGTGCCAGCAGCTCCGCGGCGGACACTGAAGCTTTCTTT. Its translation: CASSSAADTEAFF.

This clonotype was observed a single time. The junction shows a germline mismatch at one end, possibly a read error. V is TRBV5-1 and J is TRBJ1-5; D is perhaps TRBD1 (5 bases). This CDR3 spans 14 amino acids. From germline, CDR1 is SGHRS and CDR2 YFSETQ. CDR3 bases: TGCGCCAGCAGTTTGGGGGATGGCAATCAGCCCCAGCATTTT. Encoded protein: CASSLGDGNQPQHF.

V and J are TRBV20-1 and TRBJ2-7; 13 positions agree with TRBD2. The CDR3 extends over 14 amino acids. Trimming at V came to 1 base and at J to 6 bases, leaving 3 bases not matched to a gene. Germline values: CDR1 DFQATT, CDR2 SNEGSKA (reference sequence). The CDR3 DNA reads TGCAGTGCTAGAGGGACTAGCGGGAGTTTCGAGCAGTACGTC. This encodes CSARGTSGSFEQYV.

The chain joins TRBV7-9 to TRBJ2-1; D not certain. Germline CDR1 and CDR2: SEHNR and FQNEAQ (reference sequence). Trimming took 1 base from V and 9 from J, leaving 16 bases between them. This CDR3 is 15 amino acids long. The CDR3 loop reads CASSLEIPPRSEQFF. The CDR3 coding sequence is TGTGCCAGCAGCTTAGAGATCCCCCCTCGGAGTGAGCAGTTCTTC.

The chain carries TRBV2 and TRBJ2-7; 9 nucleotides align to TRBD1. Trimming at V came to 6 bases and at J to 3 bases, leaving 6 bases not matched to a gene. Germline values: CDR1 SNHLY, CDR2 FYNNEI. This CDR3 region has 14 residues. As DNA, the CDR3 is TGTGCCAGCAGGACCGGGACAGGGCGCTACGAGCAGTACTTC. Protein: CASRTGTGRYEQYF.

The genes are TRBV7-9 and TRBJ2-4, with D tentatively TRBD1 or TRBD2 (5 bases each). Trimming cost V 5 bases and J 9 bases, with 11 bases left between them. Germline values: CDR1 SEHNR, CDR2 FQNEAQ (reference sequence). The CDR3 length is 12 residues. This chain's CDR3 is CASSRRDPIQYF. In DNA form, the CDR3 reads TGTGCCAGCAGCCGTAGGGACCCCATTCAGTACTTC.

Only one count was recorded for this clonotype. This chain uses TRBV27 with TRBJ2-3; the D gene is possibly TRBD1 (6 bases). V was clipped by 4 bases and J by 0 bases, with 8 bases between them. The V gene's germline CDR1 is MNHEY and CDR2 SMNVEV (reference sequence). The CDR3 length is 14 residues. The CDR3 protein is CASSWGQSTDTQYF. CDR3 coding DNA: TGTGCCAGCAGTTGGGGGCAGAGCACAGATACGCAGTATTTT.

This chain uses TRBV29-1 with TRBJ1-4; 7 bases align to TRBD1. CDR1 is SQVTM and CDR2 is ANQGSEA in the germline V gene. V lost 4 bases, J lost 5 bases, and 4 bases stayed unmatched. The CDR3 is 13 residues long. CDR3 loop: CSVGQGTNEKLFF. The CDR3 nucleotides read TGCAGCGTTGGACAGGGTACGAATGAAAAACTGTTTTTT.